These T cell receptor beta chains were read from a single sample in a study of metastatic and nonmetastatic thyroid tumors. With MiXCR, TCRdb reprocessed the PCR reads. The data hold approximately 24,000 clones, with 23% observed a single time. The source material was blood. The receptors come from a male donor with papillary thyroid cancer or a benign thyroid nodule (not recorded which). Some clones in this sample may be carry-over from other donors' samples. CDR3s include the opening cysteine and the closing phenylalanine or tryptophan. A D gene is named only where the DNA matches it firmly. Expanded clones get a size class; other rows say once, few or many, or leave the size out.

>many|13|TRBV7-6|TRBJ2-1|NA
CASSYQSYNEQFF
TGTGCCAGCAGCTACCAGTCGTACAATGAGCAGTTCTTC
>NA|14|TRBV19|TRBJ1-5|NA
CASSIQGSNQPQHF
TGTGCCAGTAGTATACAGGGAAGCAATCAGCCCCAGCATTTT
>many|14|TRBV7-2|TRBJ1-3|NA
CASSLLTPGNTIYF
TGTGCCAGCAGCTTACTTACCCCCGGAAACACCATATATTTT
>few|14|TRBV9|TRBJ2-4|TRBD2
CASSPWEGRDIQYF
TGTGCCAGCAGCCCCTGGGAGGGGAGGGACATTCAGTACTTC
>many|15|TRBV28|TRBJ1-5|NA
CASRADRVFNQPQHF
TGTGCCAGCAGGGCAGACAGAGTTTTTAATCAGCCCCAGCATTTT
>many|14|TRBV29-1|TRBJ1-1|TRBD1
CSADAGGDFTEAFF
TGCAGCGCTGACGCAGGGGGCGATTTCACTGAAGCTTTCTTT
>NA|15|TRBV5-1|TRBJ2-5|NA
CASTSGVALQETQYF
TGCGCCAGCACCTCAGGAGTCGCGCTCCAAGAGACCCAGTACTTC
>few|13|TRBV6-1|TRBJ2-7|NA
CASLGWRSYEQYF
TGTGCCAGCCTCGGTTGGCGGTCCTACGAGCAGTACTTC
>medium-sized|12|TRBV28|TRBJ2-7|NA
CASSAGGYEQYF
TGTGCCAGCAGTGCCGGGGGCTACGAGCAGTACTTC
>NA|15|TRBV24-1|TRBJ2-3|NA
CATSDFLLVVDTQYF
TGTGCCACCAGTGATTTCCTCCTGGTGGTAGATACGCAGTATTTT
>many|13|TRBV20-1|TRBJ2-7|TRBD1
CSAPQTGLVEQYF
TGCAGTGCTCCACAGACAGGGCTCGTCGAGCAGTACTTC
>NA|14|TRBV19|TRBJ1-1|NA
CASSPGPGEPEAFF
TGTGCCAGTAGTCCCGGACCCGGAGAGCCCGAAGCTTTCTTT
>many|12|TRBV27|TRBJ1-2|NA
CASGRGVHGYTF
TGTGCCAGCGGGAGGGGGGTTCATGGCTACACCTTC
>NA|14|TRBV19|TRBJ2-3|NA
CASSMELQADTQYF
TGTGCCAGTAGTATGGAGCTACAGGCAGATACGCAGTATTTT
>many|14|TRBV7-9|TRBJ2-3|TRBD2
CASRLADTTDTQYF
TGTGCCAGCAGACTAGCGGACACCACAGATACGCAGTATTTT
>many|16|TRBV11-2|TRBJ1-2|NA
CASSLGTTRSLYGYTF
TGTGCCAGCAGCTTAGGGACGACACGTTCCCTCTATGGCTACACCTTC
>NA|13|TRBV6-4|TRBJ2-1|NA
CASSDSDNNKQFF
TGTGCCAGCAGCGACTCGGACAACAATAAGCAGTTCTTC
>many|15|TRBV30|TRBJ1-1|NA
CAYRSRGQVNTEAFF
TGTGCCTACCGATCCCGGGGGCAGGTGAACACTGAAGCTTTCTTT
>NA|11|TRBV20-1|TRBJ1-1|NA
CSARSDTEAFF
TGCAGTGCTAGATCGGACACTGAAGCTTTCTTT
>many|15|TRBV6-1|TRBJ1-4|TRBD1
CASSDGTGGGEKLFF
TGTGCCAGCAGTGACGGGACAGGGGGCGGTGAAAAACTGTTTTTT
>many|13|TRBV4-2|TRBJ1-5|NA
CASSRDNNQPQHF
TGTGCCAGCAGCAGGGATAACAATCAGCCCCAGCATTTT
>few|14|TRBV9|TRBJ2-2|TRBD1
CASSGTGTTGELFF
TGTGCCAGCAGTGGGACAGGGACTACCGGGGAGCTGTTTTTT
>NA|19|TRBV2|TRBJ2-1|TRBD2
CASSERLAGGPRTYNEQFF
TGTGCCAGCAGCGAAAGACTAGCGGGAGGGCCGCGGACCTACAATGAGCAGTTCTTC
>many|13|TRBV2|TRBJ2-1|TRBD1
CARQGGGDNEQFF
TGTGCCAGGCAAGGGGGCGGCGACAATGAGCAGTTCTTC
>many|15|TRBV12-3/TRBV12-4|TRBJ2-1|TRBD2
CASSFGSGVYNEQFF
TGTGCCAGCAGTTTTGGTAGCGGGGTCTACAATGAGCAGTTCTTC
>NA|17|TRBV4-1|TRBJ2-2|NA
CASSHPQTVRSTGELFF
TGCGCCAGCAGCCACCCACAGACAGTCCGGAGCACCGGGGAGCTGTTCTTT
>NA|14|TRBV6-4|TRBJ2-2|NA
CASSGGTDTGELFF
TGTGCCAGCAGTGGGGGAACGGACACCGGGGAGCTGTTTTTT
>many|12|TRBV2|TRBJ2-2|NA
CASQKGSGELFF
TGTGCCAGCCAAAAGGGGTCCGGGGAGCTGTTTTTT
>few|13|TRBV6-1|TRBJ1-3|NA
CASSEWGGNTIYF
TGTGCCAGCAGTGAATGGGGGGGAAACACCATATATTTT
>many|12|TRBV10-3|TRBJ2-5|NA
CAISVDQETQYF
TGTGCCATCAGTGTGGACCAAGAGACCCAGTACTTC
>many|13|TRBV5-5|TRBJ2-3|NA
CASSLRPTDTQYF
TGTGCCAGCAGCTTGAGGCCGACAGATACGCAGTATTTT
>once|14|TRBV11-2|TRBJ2-7|NA
CASSLGLPSYEQYF
TGTGCCAGCAGCTTGGGACTCCCCTCCTACGAGCAGTACTTC
>few|15|TRBV6-2/TRBV6-3|TRBJ2-2|TRBD2
CASSLAGDHTGELFF
TGTGCCAGCAGTCTAGCGGGAGATCACACCGGGGAGCTGTTTTTT
>many|16|TRBV28|TRBJ2-1|TRBD1
CASSKPGQGIYNEQFF
TGTGCCAGCAGTAAACCCGGACAGGGGATCTACAATGAGCAGTTCTTC
>many|14|TRBV9|TRBJ1-4|NA
CASSERAQAEKLFF
TGTGCCAGCAGTGAGAGGGCCCAGGCAGAAAAACTGTTTTTT
>NA|15|TRBV5-6|TRBJ1-2|TRBD1
CASSFRTGGVVGYTF
TGTGCCAGTAGCTTTCGGACAGGGGGCGTGGTTGGCTACACCTTC
>many|13|TRBV20-1|TRBJ2-3|NA
CSATPQVTDTQYF
TGCAGTGCTACCCCACAGGTCACAGATACGCAGTATTTT
>NA|15|TRBV6-1|TRBJ2-7|TRBD2
CVSTPGLAGGGEQYF
TGTGTCAGCACACCGGGACTAGCTGGCGGGGGGGAGCAGTACTTC
>many|11|TRBV20-1|TRBJ1-2|NA
CSASGDWQVVF
TGCAGTGCTAGCGGTGATTGGCAGGTTGTTTTC
>NA|14|TRBV13|TRBJ1-5|NA
CASSLGRRNQPQHF
TGTGCCAGCAGCTTAGGACGGAGGAATCAGCCCCAGCATTTT
>many|15|TRBV7-9|TRBJ2-3|TRBD1
CASCLTGAEVDTQYF
TGTGCCAGCTGTTTGACAGGGGCCGAGGTAGATACGCAGTATTTT
>many|14|TRBV5-1|TRBJ2-7|TRBD2
CASSFGGSSHEQYF
TGCGCCAGCAGCTTTGGCGGGAGTTCCCACGAGCAGTACTTC
>NA|13|TRBV30|TRBJ1-2|TRBD1
CAWSPGQGYGYTF
TGTGCCTGGAGCCCGGGACAGGGGTATGGCTACACCTTC
>medium-sized|17|TRBV28|TRBJ1-6|NA
CASSLNENRWDNSPLHF
TGTGCCAGCAGTTTAAACGAAAACAGGTGGGATAATTCACCCCTCCACTTT
>NA|16|TRBV19|TRBJ2-2|NA
CASTTLGPLNTGELFF
TGTGCCAGTACTACACTAGGACCCCTTAACACCGGGGAGCTGTTTTTT
>NA|13|TRBV10-3|TRBJ1-2|TRBD1
CAISHGQGGGYTF
TGTGCCATCAGTCACGGACAGGGTGGTGGCTACACCTTC
>many|15|TRBV12-3/TRBV12-4|TRBJ2-2|NA
CASSSSGLNTGELFF
TGTGCCAGCAGTTCCAGCGGGTTAAACACCGGGGAGCTGTTTTTT
>few|15|TRBV2|TRBJ2-7|TRBD1
CASRAPGQGIYEQYF
TGTGCCAGCAGGGCACCGGGACAGGGCATCTACGAGCAGTACTTC
>NA|15|TRBV6-1|TRBJ2-3|NA
CASSEAGSHADTQYF
TGTGCCAGCAGTGAAGCGGGTAGCCACGCAGATACGCAGTATTTT